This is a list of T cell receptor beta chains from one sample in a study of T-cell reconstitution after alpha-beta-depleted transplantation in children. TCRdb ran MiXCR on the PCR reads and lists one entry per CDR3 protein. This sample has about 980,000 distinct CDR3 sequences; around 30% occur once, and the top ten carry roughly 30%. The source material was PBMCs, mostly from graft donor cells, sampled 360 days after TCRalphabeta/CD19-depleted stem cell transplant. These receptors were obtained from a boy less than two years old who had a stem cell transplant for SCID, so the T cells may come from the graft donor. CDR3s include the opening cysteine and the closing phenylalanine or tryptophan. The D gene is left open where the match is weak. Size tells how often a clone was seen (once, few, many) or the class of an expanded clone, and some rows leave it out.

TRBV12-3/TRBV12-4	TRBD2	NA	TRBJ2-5	TGTGCCAGCAGTTTTAGGTTAGGAGCGGGGGGAGGCGAGACCCAGTACTTC	CASSFRLGAGGGETQYF
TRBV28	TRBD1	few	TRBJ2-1	TGTGCCAGCAGTCGCCCTCCGGGACAGGGAGTCAATGAGCAGTTCTTC	CASSRPPGQGVNEQFF
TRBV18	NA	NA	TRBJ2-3	TGTGCCAGCTCACCTCGGGGGACGATAGCGGATACGCAGTATTTT	CASSPRGTIADTQYF
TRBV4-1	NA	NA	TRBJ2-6	TGCGCCAGCAGCCAAGTTTCCGTGACTGGGGCCAACGTCCTGACTTTC	CASSQVSVTGANVLTF
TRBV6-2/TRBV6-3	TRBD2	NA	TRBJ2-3	TGTGCCAGCAGTCCAAGTCGGGGACTACACACAGATACGCAGTATTTT	CASSPSRGLHTDTQYF
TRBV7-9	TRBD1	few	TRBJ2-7	TGTGCCAGCAGCGGACAGGGGACCCCCTACGAGCAGTACTTC	CASSGQGTPYEQYF
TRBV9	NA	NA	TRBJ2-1	TGTGCCAGCAGCGCGGGGGCCAGGCAGTTCTTC	CASSAGARQFF
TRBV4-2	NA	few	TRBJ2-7	TGTGCCAGCAGCCAAGAACGGGGATACGAGCAGTACTTC	CASSQERGYEQYF
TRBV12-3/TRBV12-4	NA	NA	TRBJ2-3	TGTGCCAGCAGTTCCCTAGGCAGGGATACGCAGTATTTT	CASSSLGRDTQYF
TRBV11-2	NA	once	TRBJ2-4	TGTGCCAGCAGCTTAGAAGGGACCTGGAAAAACATTCAGTACTTC	CASSLEGTWKNIQYF
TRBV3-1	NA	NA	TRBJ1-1	TGTGCCAGCAGCCGGCCAGGGGAAACTTTCTTT	CASSRPGETFF
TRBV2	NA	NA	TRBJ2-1	TGTGCCAGCTTACGGACCTACTACTACAATGAGCAGTTCTTC	CASLRTYYYNEQFF
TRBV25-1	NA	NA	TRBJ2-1	TGTGCCAGCAGTGATCCACACGTGGGCGGCCTAGCCGTTAATGAGCAGTTCTTC	CASSDPHVGGLAVNEQFF
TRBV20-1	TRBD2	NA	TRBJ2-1	TGCAGTGCTAGAAGTCCGGCGGGGGGTTGGCATGAGCAGTTCTTC	CSARSPAGGWHEQFF
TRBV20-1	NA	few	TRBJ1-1	TGCAGTGCTAGGGACAGACCGAACACTGAAGCTTTCTTT	CSARDRPNTEAFF
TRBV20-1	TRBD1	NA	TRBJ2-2	TGCAGTGCTAGGCGTGGGACAGGGCGCACCGGGGAGCTGTTTTTT	CSARRGTGRTGELFF
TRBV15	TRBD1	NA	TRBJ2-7	TGTGCCACCAGCAGAGATGGACAGGAAACCCCCTACGAGCAGTACTTC	CATSRDGQETPYEQYF
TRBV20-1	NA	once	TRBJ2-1	TGCAGTGCTAGGGCGACTGGGAGCTCCTACAATGAGCAGTTCTTC	CSARATGSSYNEQFF
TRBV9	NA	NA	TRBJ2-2	TGTGCCAGCAGCGTACTCGCAGCGAACACCGGGGAGCTGTTTTTT	CASSVLAANTGELFF
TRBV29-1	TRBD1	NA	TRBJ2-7	TGCAGCGTTACGGACAGGGGGGCTCACGAGCAGTACTTC	CSVTDRGAHEQYF
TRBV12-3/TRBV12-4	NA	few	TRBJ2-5	TGTGCCAGCAGTTTCCCCGACGGGGATACCAAAGAGACCCAGTACTTC	CASSFPDGDTKETQYF
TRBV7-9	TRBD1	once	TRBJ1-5	TGTGCCAGCATCGGAAACACAGGGGACCAGCCCCAGCATTTT	CASIGNTGDQPQHF
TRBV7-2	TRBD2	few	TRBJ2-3	TGTGCCAGCAGCCTCACAGCGGGGGCCAAGACAGATACGCAGTATTTT	CASSLTAGAKTDTQYF
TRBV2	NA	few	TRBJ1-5	TGTGCCAGCAGTGAGGGTAGTAGCAATCAGCCCCAGCATTTT	CASSEGSSNQPQHF
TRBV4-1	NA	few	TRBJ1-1	TGCGCCAGCAGCCAAGAACCCGTGAACACTGAAGCTTTCTTT	CASSQEPVNTEAFF
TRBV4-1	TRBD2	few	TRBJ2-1	TGCGCCAGCAGCCCAAGTGCTCTGGGACTAGCGGGGGGTGAGCAGTTCTTC	CASSPSALGLAGGEQFF
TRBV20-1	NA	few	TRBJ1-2	TGCAGTGCTACCTACAGAGGGGGGGCGCTTTACTATGGCTACACCTTC	CSATYRGGALYYGYTF
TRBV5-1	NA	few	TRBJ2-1	TGCGCCAGCAGCCACCATTTAGGGACAAAGCAGTTCTTC	CASSHHLGTKQFF
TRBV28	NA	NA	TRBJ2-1	TGTGCCACTATAACGAGGAGCTCCTACAATGAGCAGTTCTTC	CATITRSSYNEQFF
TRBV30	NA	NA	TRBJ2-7	TGTGCCTGGAGTGTAGGCAGGGCCCACGAGCAGTACTTC	CAWSVGRAHEQYF
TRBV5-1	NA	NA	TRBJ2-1	TGCGCCAGCAGCTTGGAGGGCAGATACAATGAGCAGTTCTTC	CASSLEGRYNEQFF
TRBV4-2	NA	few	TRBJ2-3	TGTGCCAGCAGCCAACGGGGGCTCCGTGGGGCAGATACGCAGTATTTT	CASSQRGLRGADTQYF
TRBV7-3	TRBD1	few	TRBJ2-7	TGTGCCAGCAGCCCCCCGGACAGGGGGGTCTCCTACGAGCAGTACTTC	CASSPPDRGVSYEQYF
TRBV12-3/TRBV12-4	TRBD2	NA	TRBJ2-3	TGTGCCATTACCGGGACTAAATTTTCCGATACGCAGTATTTT	CAITGTKFSDTQYF
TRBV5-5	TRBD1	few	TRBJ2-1	TGTGCCAGCAGCCCAATCAGGACAGGGCTGGATGAGCAGTTCTTC	CASSPIRTGLDEQFF
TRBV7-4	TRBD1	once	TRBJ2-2	TGTGCCTCCTGCCCGGGACAGATTCGTACCGGGGAGCTGTTTTTT	CASCPGQIRTGELFF
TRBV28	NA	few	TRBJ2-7	TGTGCCAGCAGTTTCGTTAGGTTGGGACACCCGTACTTC	CASSFVRLGHPYF
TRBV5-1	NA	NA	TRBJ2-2	TGCGCCAGCAGCTTGGGCTTTCGCCTAACTGACAGGAGGTCCACCGGGGAGCTGTTTTTT	CASSLGFRLTDRRSTGELFF
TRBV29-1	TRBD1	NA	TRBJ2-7	TGCAGCGTTTATCCGGGACAGGGGGCGTACGAGCAGTACTTC	CSVYPGQGAYEQYF
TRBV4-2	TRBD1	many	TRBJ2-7	TGTGCCAGCAGCCAAACTCCGGGACAGGGTTTCTACGAGCAGTACTTC	CASSQTPGQGFYEQYF
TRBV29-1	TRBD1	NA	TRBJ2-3	TGCAGCGTTGAACCGGGACAGGGTACAGATACGCAGTATTTT	CSVEPGQGTDTQYF
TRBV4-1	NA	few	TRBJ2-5	TGCGCCAGCAGCCAAGATCGGCGCGGGGAGACCCAGTACTTC	CASSQDRRGETQYF
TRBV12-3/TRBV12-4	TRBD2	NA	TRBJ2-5	TGTGCCAGCAGTTTACAACCCGGACTAGCTCGAGAGACCCAGTACTTC	CASSLQPGLARETQYF
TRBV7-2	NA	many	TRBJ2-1	TGTGCCAGCAGCCTACGCCGGACGGTATCCTACAATGAGCAGTTCTTC	CASSLRRTVSYNEQFF
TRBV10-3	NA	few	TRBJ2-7	TGTGCCATCGGGCAGGGAACCTCCTACGAGCAGTACTTC	CAIGQGTSYEQYF
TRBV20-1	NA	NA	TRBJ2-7	TGCAGTGCTACGAACTGGGGCTCCTACGAGCAGTACTTC	CSATNWGSYEQYF
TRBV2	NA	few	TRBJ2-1	TGTGCCAGCTGTGCGGCGGGGGCGGTTAATGAGCAGTTCTTC	CASCAAGAVNEQFF
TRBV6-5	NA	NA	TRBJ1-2	TGTGCCAGCAGTTACGTCTCAGGAGCTAACTATGGCTACACCTTC	CASSYVSGANYGYTF
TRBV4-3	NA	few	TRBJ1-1	TGCGCCAGCAGCCAACCAGGGTGGGCATGGACTGAAGCTTTCTTT	CASSQPGWAWTEAFF
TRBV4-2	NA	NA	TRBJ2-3	TGTGCCAGCAGCCGCCGGGACCCCAGTTGGACAGATACGCAGTATTTT	CASSRRDPSWTDTQYF
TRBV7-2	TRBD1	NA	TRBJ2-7	TGTGCCAGCAGCGTACCCCGGGACAGGTGGAGAAACGAGCAGTACTTC	CASSVPRDRWRNEQYF
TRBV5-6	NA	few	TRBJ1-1	TGTGCCAGCAGCTTTGAGACTCCACGAAGGACTGAAGCTTTCTTT	CASSFETPRRTEAFF
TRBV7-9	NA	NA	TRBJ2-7	TGTGCCAGCAGCTTCCCTAATCACGAGCAGTACTTC	CASSFPNHEQYF